This TCR beta chain was identified in a study of siplizumab effects on memory and regulatory T cells. Clones were read by immunoSEQ multiplex PCR, and TCRdb kept only the in-frame ones, dropping some. In the table there are tens of thousands of clones, roughly nine tenths of which are singletons. The specimen sequenced was naive CD8+ T cells sorted from blood. This sequence was found in a human donor in good health.

In DNA form, the CDR3 reads TGTGCCAGCAGCTTCACAGGAGGGGGGGAGACCCAGTACTTC. Translated, it gives CASSFTGGGETQYF. This chain links TRBV7-2 with TRBJ2-5, with D tentatively TRBD1 or TRBD2 (6 bases each). Germline-derived CDR1 and CDR2 are SGHTA and FQGNSA. The CDR3 runs to 14 residues. V was trimmed by 3 bases and J by 5 bases, leaving 13 bases between them.